Listed below are T cell receptor beta chains from one sample, sequenced in a study of long-term antiretroviral therapy in people with HIV. Clones were sequenced by immunoSEQ multiplex PCR, and TCRdb holds only the in-frame ones, with some missing. The sample lists about 34,000 clones, about 85% seen once, with approximately 12% in the top ten. Sample: unsorted PBMCs, taken 1.1 years after starting antiretroviral therapy. These receptors were collected from a man aged 18-30 years with HIV. Each CDR3 is given with its conserved first and last residue. The order of the fields is V gene, D gene, J gene, clone size, CDR3 protein, CDR3 DNA. D genes are given only for firm matches. Clone size is not always given. Where it is, it says once, few, many or a class for expanded clones.

>TRBV18|TRBD1|TRBJ2-2|-
CASSSGQRGELFF
TGTGCCAGCTCATCGGGACAGCGGGGGGAGCTGTTTTTT
>TRBV11-2|-|TRBJ2-7|few
CASSCLPPDEGGSYEQYF
TGTGCCAGCAGCTGTTTACCCCCCGACGAGGGAGGCTCCTACGAGCAGTACTTC
>TRBV5-1|-|TRBJ1-2|-
CASSLDGPSGYGYTF
TGCGCCAGCAGCTTGGACGGTCCTTCGGGCTATGGCTACACCTTC
>TRBV7-9|-|TRBJ1-1|-
CASSPTATEAFF
TGTGCCAGCAGCCCGACCGCCACTGAAGCTTTCTTT
>TRBV18|TRBD1|TRBJ2-2|-
CASSPQWDRNTGELFF
TGTGCCAGCTCACCACAATGGGACAGAAACACCGGGGAGCTGTTTTTT
>TRBV4-1|-|TRBJ2-2|-
CASSQGIRDTGELFF
TGCGCCAGCAGCCAAGGAATCCGGGACACCGGGGAGCTGTTTTTT
>TRBV5-1|TRBD1|TRBJ2-3|-
CASSSGTGSTDTQYF
TGCGCCAGCAGCTCGGGGACAGGTAGCACAGATACGCAGTATTTT
>TRBV10-3|TRBD1|TRBJ1-5|-
CAISETDRVPQHF
TGTGCCATCAGTGAGACAGACAGGGTGCCCCAGCATTTT
>TRBV7-8|TRBD1|TRBJ2-7|-
CASRIAGTAIYEQYF
TGTGCCAGCAGAATCGCCGGGACAGCCATCTACGAGCAGTACTTC
>TRBV7-6|TRBD1|TRBJ1-1|-
CASSLPIHGQGTTEAFF
TGTGCCAGCAGCTTACCGATACATGGACAGGGGACCACTGAAGCTTTCTTT
>TRBV2|TRBD1|TRBJ1-4|once
CASSFPTGVVEELFF
TGTGCCAGCAGTTTCCCGACAGGGGTAGTAGAGGAACTGTTTTTT
>TRBV30|-|TRBJ1-4|-
CAWSPGSEKLFF
TGTGCCTGGAGCCCGGGGAGTGAAAAACTGTTTTTT
>TRBV2|TRBD1|TRBJ1-4|-
CASSEDRGRGLFF
TGTGCCAGCAGTGAGGACAGGGGAAGAGGACTGTTTTTT
>TRBV9|TRBD2|TRBJ2-7|-
CASSTLAGMIDEQYF
TGTGCCAGCAGCACCCTAGCGGGAATGATCGACGAGCAGTACTTC
>TRBV30|-|TRBJ1-6|-
CAWSQGLNSPLHF
TGTGCCTGGAGTCAGGGACTTAATTCACCCCTCCACTTT
>TRBV30|-|TRBJ2-7|-
CAWRPGGTAYEQYF
TGTGCCTGGAGGCCTGGCGGGACGGCCTACGAGCAGTACTTC
>TRBV6-6|-|TRBJ1-2|-
CASSYASMGVAGYTF
TGTGCCAGCAGTTACGCGAGCATGGGGGTAGCTGGCTACACCTTC
>TRBV28|-|TRBJ1-2|-
CASSLGSGSLYGYTF
TGTGCCAGCAGTTTAGGGTCGGGGTCACTCTATGGCTACACCTTC
>TRBV30|TRBD2|TRBJ2-1|-
CAWSHTSESEQFF
TGTGCCTGGAGCCATACTAGCGAGAGTGAGCAGTTCTTC
>TRBV27|-|TRBJ2-2|-
CASSLVKPTGAIGELFF
TGTGCCAGCAGTTTAGTCAAACCCACGGGGGCGATCGGGGAGCTGTTTTTT
>TRBV6-6|-|TRBJ1-1|-
CATNRDTNTEAFF
TGTGCCACAAACCGGGACACTAACACTGAAGCTTTCTTT
>TRBV2|-|TRBJ2-7|-
CASSGPFSYEQYF
TGTGCCAGCAGCGGGCCTTTTTCCTACGAGCAGTACTTC
>TRBV4-1|-|TRBJ1-5|-
CASSPDPGYPQHF
TGCGCCAGCAGCCCCGATCCGGGGTACCCTCAGCATTTT
>TRBV7-3|-|TRBJ2-3|-
CASSPLMGDTQYF
TGTGCCAGCAGCCCCCTAATGGGGGATACGCAGTATTTT
>TRBV6-6|-|TRBJ1-5|-
CASSKGSVTGQPQHF
TGTGCCAGCAGTAAAGGGTCAGTAACGGGTCAGCCCCAGCATTTT
>TRBV18|TRBD2|TRBJ2-3|-
CASSPPGRVDTQYF
TGTGCCAGCTCACCGCCAGGGAGGGTAGATACGCAGTATTTT
>TRBV7-2|-|TRBJ2-7|few
CASSLNFAYEQYF
TGTGCCAGCAGCTTGAACTTCGCCTACGAGCAGTACTTC
>TRBV15|TRBD1|TRBJ2-7|-
CATSPRTGRYEQYF
TGTGCCACCAGCCCGCGGACAGGGCGCTACGAGCAGTACTTC
>TRBV28|-|TRBJ1-4|-
CASSLHVGRRKLFF
TGTGCCAGCAGCCTTCATGTGGGCAGAAGAAAACTGTTTTTT
>TRBV30|-|TRBJ1-5|-
CAWSVQRGGSNQPQHF
TGTGCCTGGAGTGTACAAAGGGGTGGCAGCAATCAGCCCCAGCATTTT
>TRBV6-5|-|TRBJ2-2|-
CASSYRSGELFF
TGTGCCAGCAGTTATCGGTCCGGGGAGCTGTTTTTT
>TRBV5-6|TRBD1|TRBJ2-1|-
CASSITRTGGYNEQFF
TGTGCCAGCAGCATAACAAGGACAGGGGGGTACAATGAGCAGTTCTTC